The 30 T cell receptor beta chains presented below share a single source sample, sequenced in a study of blood T cell repertoires in COVID-19 (dated by TCRdb to 2020 to 2021). Libraries were constructed by the immunoSEQ multiplex PCR assay. The immuneACCESS repertoire file appears here via TCRdb, limited to in-frame rearrangements. These files lack a portion of the clones; in checked studies, under half of the deficit traces to unresolved V genes, and the cause of the others is not known. This sample gives 200,000 to 250,000 clones in total; about 90% of them show up just once. Together, the top ten hold 3% to 3.5% of the sample. Sequencing was carried out using PBMCs or T cells enriched from blood (not recorded which). These receptors all come from a woman aged 45-65 years in a cohort exposed to, infected with or recovered from COVID-19 (not recorded which).

The chain combines TRBV30 with TRBJ1-5, with D uncertain. The CDR3 runs 15 residues. CDR1 and CDR2 (germline): GTSNPN, SVGIG (reference sequence). V was pared by 1 base and J by 2 bases, with 12 bases between. CDR3: CAWSEPNSRNQPQHF. CDR3 DNA sequence: TGTGCCTGGAGTGAGCCAAACTCTCGCAATCAGCCCCAGCATTTT. Full variable domain (remainder filled in from reference TRBV30 and TRBJ1-5): SQTIHQWPATLVQPVGSPLSLECTVEGTSNPNLYWYRQAAGRGLQLLFYSVGIGQISSEVPQNLSASRPQDRQFILSSKKLLLSDSGFYLCAWSEPNSRNQPQHFGDGTRLSIL.

V usage is TRBV5-1 and J usage is TRBJ1-4; D gene unclear. This CDR3 is 15 amino acids long. Germline-derived CDR1 and CDR2 are SGHRS and YFSETQ. V lost 0 bases and J 6 bases, leaving 12 bases between the germline ends. The CDR3 is CASSLGGRKDEKLFF. The CDR3 coding sequence is TGCGCCAGCAGCTTGGGAGGGAGGAAGGATGAAAAACTGTTTTTT.

The V call is TRBV12-5, the J call TRBJ1-2; D unresolved. The germline V gene encodes CDR1 LGHNT and CDR2 FRNRAP. The CDR3 extends over 18 amino acids. Between the trimmed V and J ends, which lost 0 bases and 2 bases, there was a span of 19 bases. The CDR3 DNA is TGTGCTAGTGGTTTGGTATTTAACTTCGACCAGGCGAACTATGGCTACACCTTC. Translation: CASGLVFNFDQANYGYTF.

This chain connects TRBV5-1 to TRBJ1-1; 11 bases are shared with TRBD1. The CDR3 runs to 15 residues. J lost 4 bases, V lost 0 bases, and 2 bases had no gene match. The germline V gene encodes CDR1 SGHRS and CDR2 YFSETQ. As DNA, the CDR3 is TGCGCCAGCAGCTTGGTTGGGACAGGGGGCACTGAAGCTTTCTTT. It is translated as CASSLVGTGGTEAFF.

The genes are TRBV7-2 and TRBJ2-3; 7 nucleotides match TRBD2. Trimming removed 1 base from V and 0 bases from J; junction bases left unmatched: 4. The germline V gene has CDR1 SGHTA and CDR2 FQGNSA. The CDR3 covers 16 residues. The CDR3 region is CASSLGRLASTDTQYF. The CDR3 DNA sequence: TGTGCCAGCAGCTTAGGAAGACTAGCCAGCACAGATACGCAGTATTTT.

V and J are TRBV4-3 and TRBJ2-1; 8 bases map to TRBD2. The junction had 4 bases not matched to a gene; V was cut back by 1 base and J by 5 bases. The CDR3 is 15 residues long. The germline V gene encodes CDR1 LGHNA and CDR2 YSLEER. CDR3 region: CASSQGRGVNNEQFF. The CDR3 DNA reads as TGCGCCAGCAGCCAAGGGCGGGGGGTAAACAATGAGCAGTTCTTC.

The chain uses TRBV6-2 or TRBV6-3 and TRBJ2-3; D is perhaps TRBD1 (6 bases). Germline CDR1 and CDR2: MNHEY and SVGEGT. V lost 0 bases and J lost 1, with 14 bases in between. This CDR3 is built from 17 residues. The CDR3 spells CASSYSMAGDRTDTQYF. DNA for the CDR3: TGTGCCAGCAGTTACTCGATGGCAGGGGATCGCACAGATACGCAGTATTTT.

The gene calls are TRBV11-2 and TRBJ1-4; D might be TRBD1 (5 bases). Trimming cost V 5 bases and J 3 bases, with 13 bases left between them. Germline CDR1 is SGHAT and CDR2 is FQNNGV. The CDR3 is 15 residues long. The CDR3 loop reads CASSPGVKSNEKLFF. Here the CDR3 DNA reads TGTGCCAGCAGCCCGGGGGTTAAGTCTAATGAAAAACTGTTTTTT.

In this sample, this clone turned up once. The chain joins TRBV6-2 or TRBV6-3 to TRBJ1-5; weak D call: TRBD1 (5 bases). This CDR3 is built from 17 residues. V lost 2 bases to trimming and J lost 0 bases, with 14 bases between them. Germline-derived CDR1 and CDR2 are MNHEY and SVGEGT. The chain's CDR3 is CASSYDRAYYSNQPQHF. Written as DNA, the CDR3 is TGTGCCAGCAGTTACGACAGAGCATACTATAGCAATCAGCCCCAGCATTTT.

This chain uses TRBV27 with TRBJ1-6, with D unresolved. Germline CDR1 and CDR2: MNHEY and SMNVEV (reference sequence). This CDR3 contains 14 residues. The ends were cut back, 3 bases at V and 9 bases at J, with 12 bases in the middle. This CDR3 reads CASSFFPGGSPLHF. CDR3 bases: TGTGCCAGCAGTTTTTTTCCAGGAGGTTCACCCCTCCACTTT.

V usage is TRBV7-3 and J usage is TRBJ2-1; D is undetermined. The V gene's germline CDR1 is SGHTA and CDR2 FQGTGA. The CDR3 runs to 15 residues. The V gene lost 1 base and the J gene lost 2 bases, with 9 bases spanning the gap. In DNA form, the CDR3 reads TGTGCCAGCAGCTTAAGCGGAGCTACCTACAATGAGCAGTTCTTC. Translation: CASSLSGATYNEQFF.

The chain has TRBV18 and TRBJ2-5; D is undetermined. This CDR3 has 14 residues. The germline gives CDR1 KGHSH, CDR2 LQKENI. Trimming removed 2 bases at V and 5 bases at J, with 12 bases between. The CDR3 DNA follows: TGTGCCAGCTCACCAAAGGTGACGAGGGAGACCCAGTACTTC. Translated: CASSPKVTRETQYF.

This chain uses TRBV29-1 with TRBJ1-1, with 7 bases aligning to TRBD1. From germline, CDR1 is SQVTM and CDR2 ANQGSEA. J lost 7 bases, V lost 5 bases, and 10 bases had no gene match. The CDR3 has 13 residues. In DNA form, the CDR3 reads TGCAGCGTTTCCGACAGGGCCTCGTTTGAAGCTTTCTTT. Residues: CSVSDRASFEAFF.

This chain links TRBV11-3 with TRBJ1-6; 7 positions match TRBD1. This CDR3 comprises 19 residues. V dropped 4 bases and J dropped 4; count of bases not matched to a gene: 16. Germline V gives CDR1 SGHNT, CDR2 YENEEA. The CDR3: CASSSTRQGPFPYNSPLHF. The CDR3 DNA is TGTGCCAGCAGCTCCACTCGACAGGGACCGTTCCCTTATAATTCACCCCTCCACTTT.

J is TRBJ2-1 and V is TRBV27, with 12 positions matching TRBD1. V trimming: 0 bases; J trimming: 10 bases; junction bases outside the gene matches: 7. The germline CDR1 and CDR2 sequences are MNHEY and SMNVEV (reference sequence). This CDR3 is built from 16 residues. CDR3 region: CASSLSGTGGASEQFF. As DNA, the CDR3 is TGTGCCAGCAGTTTATCGGGGACAGGGGGCGCGTCCGAGCAGTTCTTC.

V is TRBV7-8 and J is TRBJ2-2; TRBD2 agrees at 15 bases. This CDR3 has 18 amino acids. V gave up 5 bases and J gave up 5 bases; unmatched junction bases: 9. The germline gives CDR1 SGHVS, CDR2 FQNEAQ. The CDR3, as DNA: TGTGCCAGCAGCCCCCGGGGACTAGCGGGGGGCCGAACCGGGGAGCTGTTTTTT. Amino acids: CASSPRGLAGGRTGELFF.

This clone was seen a few times. The chain carries TRBV5-4 and TRBJ2-5; D not resolved. Looked up from germline, CDR1 is SGHNT and CDR2 is YYREEE (reference sequence). The CDR3 runs 14 residues. V gave up 1 base and J gave up 1 base, with 8 bases separating them. The CDR3 sequence: CASSLYTLQETQYF. The CDR3 bases are TGTGCCAGCAGCTTGTACACGCTCCAAGAGACCCAGTACTTC.

This chain connects TRBV6-5 to TRBJ2-7, with 7 positions matching TRBD1. V was pared by 0 bases and J by 0 bases, with 2 bases of the junction left unmatched. CDR1 is MNHEY and CDR2 is SVGAGI in the germline V gene. The CDR3 runs 15 residues. CDR3: CASSYSGQSSYEQYF. CDR3 nucleotides: TGTGCCAGCAGTTACTCGGGACAGAGCTCCTACGAGCAGTACTTC.

The chain is built from TRBV7-2 and TRBJ2-3; 12 positions agree with TRBD2. This CDR3 is built from 16 residues. The V gene's germline CDR1 is SGHTA and CDR2 FQGNSA. J was trimmed by 1 base and V by 6 bases; bases with no gene match: 5. CDR3 sequence reads: CASSLRLAGGTDTQYF. The CDR3 DNA sequence: TGTGCCAGCAGTCTTAGACTAGCGGGGGGCACAGATACGCAGTATTTT.

The rearrangement uses TRBV5-8 and TRBJ1-2; 9 positions match TRBD1. CDR3 length: 14 amino acids. V shed 4 bases, J shed 12 bases, and the junction held 13 bases outside the gene matches. Germline V gene sequence: CDR1 SGHTS, CDR2 YDEGEE. In DNA, the CDR3 is TGTGCCAGCAGCCCGCCGGGACAGGGCTATCGGCACACCTTC. Translation: CASSPPGQGYRHTF.

The chain is built from TRBV7-2 and TRBJ1-1; no reliable D call. The V and J ends lost 5 bases and 6 bases respectively, with 13 bases between them. Germline CDR1 reads SGHTA; CDR2 reads FQGNSA. CDR3 length equals 13 residues. The CDR3 DNA sequence: TGTGCCAGCAGCCCCCGCAGCGCCGCTGAAGCTTTCTTT. Its protein is CASSPRSAAEAFF.

V and J are TRBV19 and TRBJ2-1, with D possibly TRBD1 on 6 matching bases. Trimming removed 5 bases at V and 2 bases at J, with 22 bases between. Germline loops: CDR1 LNHDA, CDR2 SQIVND (reference sequence). CDR3 length: 18 residues. The CDR3 loop is CASSGDTGIGSTYNEQFF. CDR3 in DNA: TGTGCCAGTAGTGGGGATACAGGGATCGGAAGTACCTACAATGAGCAGTTCTTC.

The chain is built from TRBV18 and TRBJ1-5; D might be TRBD1 (6 bases). Trimming removed 1 base at V and 7 bases at J, with 17 bases between. The CDR3 length is 16 residues. Looked up from germline, CDR1 is KGHSH and CDR2 is LQKENI. The CDR3 spells CASSPQQTGSGQPQHF. CDR3 DNA: TGTGCCAGCTCACCACAACAAACAGGGTCAGGCCAGCCCCAGCATTTT.

This clone was recorded a few times. The gene calls are TRBV6-1 and TRBJ1-6; D is uncertain. The germline V gene has CDR1 MNHNS and CDR2 SASEGT. V lost 0 bases and J lost 5, with 8 bases in between. This CDR3 contains 15 residues. CDR3 nucleotides: TGTGCCAGCAGTGAAGCGGAAGGAGATAATTCACCCCTCCACTTT. It is translated as CASSEAEGDNSPLHF.

V and J are TRBV11-3 and TRBJ2-7; a weak D match, TRBD1 (6 bases). This CDR3 has 15 residues. Trimming cost V 1 base and J 3 bases, with 13 bases left between them. CDR1 and CDR2 (germline): SGHNT, YENEEA. The DNA for the CDR3 is TGTGCCAGCAGCTTAGGTACAGGGATGGGCTACGAGCAGTACTTC. Protein: CASSLGTGMGYEQYF. The complete variable domain, with remaining parts taken from reference TRBV11-3 and TRBJ2-7, reads EAGVVQSPRYKIIEKKQPVAFWCNPISGHNTLYWYLQNLGQGPELLIRYENEEAVDDSQLPKDRFSAERLKGVDSTLKIQPAELGDSAVYLCASSLGTGMGYEQYFGPGTRLTVT.

V usage is TRBV27 and J usage is TRBJ1-1, with a weak D call TRBD1 (6 bases). Trimming took off 8 bases at V and 1 base at J, with 14 bases between the two ends. Per germline, CDR1 MNHEY and CDR2 SMNVEV (reference sequence). The CDR3 has 14 amino acids. The CDR3 protein is CASRLGTPNTEAFF. Written as DNA, the CDR3 is TGTGCCAGCCGCCTAGGGACACCGAACACTGAAGCTTTCTTT.

This chain links TRBV28 with TRBJ1-5, with 7 bases that match TRBD1. The CDR3 has 15 residues. Trimming cost V 4 bases and J 5 bases; bases outside gene matches: 8. In germline, CDR1 is MDHEN, CDR2 SYDVKM. This CDR3 reads CASSYNDREYQPQHF. DNA of the CDR3: TGTGCCAGCAGTTATAATGACAGGGAATATCAGCCCCAGCATTTT.

The CDR3 spells CASSYRDTEAFF. The DNA of the CDR3 is TGTGCCAGCAGTTACCGGGACACTGAAGCTTTCTTT. The chain combines TRBV6-2 or TRBV6-3 with TRBJ1-1; no clear D gene. CDR1 and CDR2 (germline): MNHEY, SVGEGT. The CDR3 has 12 amino acids. The V end was cut by 2 bases, the J end by 3 bases, with 4 bases between.

V usage is TRBV6-2 or TRBV6-3 and J usage is TRBJ1-5; tentatively, D is TRBD1 (6 bases). The V end lost 2 bases, the J end lost 4 bases, and 6 bases lay between the germline ends. Germline CDR1 and CDR2: MNHEY and SVGEGT. This CDR3 comprises 13 residues. The CDR3 nucleotides read TGTGCCAGCAGTTACACAGGGAATCAGCCCCAGCATTTT. The encoded protein is CASSYTGNQPQHF.

The V call is TRBV5-4, the J call TRBJ1-2; a possible D gene is TRBD1 (6 bases). Trimming left V 2 bases short and J 8 bases short, with 16 bases between. Germline lookup yields CDR1 SGHNT and CDR2 YYREEE (reference sequence). The CDR3 contains 14 residues. The CDR3 loop is CASSFGEQGRGYTF. Written as DNA, the CDR3 is TGTGCCAGCAGCTTTGGTGAACAGGGACGAGGCTACACCTTC.